This TCR beta chain was identified in a study of response to subunit inactivated influenza vaccine. This clonotype was counted ten times or more. TCRdb processed the RT-PCR reads anew with MiXCR; each CDR3 protein has one entry. The table shows about 570,000 distinct CDR3 sequences, with about 11% occurring only once. Germline CDR1 and CDR2: SNHLY and FYNNEI. The CDR3 has 11 amino acids. Trimming took off 6 bases at V and 10 bases at J, with 10 bases between the two ends. These data also formed part of another study, on T cells expressing NK-cell markers. This second report adds: What made the TCR beta cDNA was 5'RACE template switching with UMIs. Sorted T-cell subsets CD3+CD56+NKG2C+, CD3+CD56+NKG2C- and CD3+CD56-NKG2C+ were TCR beta-sequenced.

This clonotype was obtained from a man aged 45 to 65 who received an inactivated influenza vaccine. The sequencing here drew on PBMCs from blood, taken on the day of vaccination. J is TRBJ2-1 and V is TRBV2; D uncertain. This CDR3 is CASSGVGEQFF. CDR3 nucleotide sequence: TGTGCCAGCAGCGGAGTCGGGGAGCAGTTCTTC.